This T cell receptor (beta chain) is drawn from a study of T cells in localized non-small cell lung cancer. Study results and caveats: Higher adjacent-lung clonality was associated with shorter survival. One tumor region alone was sequenced, and heterogeneity therefore remains possible. Out of the top 100 tumor clones, a median roughly 50 were seen in adjacent lung.

Sequencing was performed with immunoSEQ multiplex PCR; in TCRdb, only in-frame clones are kept and a portion is missing. The sample contains roughly 30,000 clones, 70% to 90% of which appear only once. The V gene's germline CDR1 is SGHTA and CDR2 FQGNSA. This CDR3 spans 16 amino acids. Trimming took 7 bases from V and 6 from J; bases not matched to a gene: 11. Concerning this clone: Its antigen remains unknown.

This sequence joins TRBV7-2 and TRBJ2-1; 11 bases are a match to TRBD2. Sample: peripheral blood, taken before any cancer treatment. This TCR was sampled from a female donor aged 60 or older with stage I lung adenocarcinoma. The CDR3 loop reads CASISGGGTSGNEQFF. The CDR3 region has the DNA TGTGCCAGCATCTCAGGGGGGGGGACTAGCGGCAATGAGCAGTTCTTC. Using reference TRBV7-2 and TRBJ2-1 for the parts outside the CDR3, the full variable domain is GAGVSQSPSNKVTEKGKDVELRCDPISGHTALYWYRQSLGQGLEFLIYFQGNSAPDKSGLPSDRFSAERTGGSVSTLTIQRTQQEDSAVYLCASISGGGTSGNEQFFGPGTRLTVL.